Following are 12 T cell receptor beta chains from one sample sequenced in a study of T cells after yellow fever vaccination. TCRdb re-called the 5' RACE reads through MiXCR, storing one row per CDR3 protein. The table records over 200,000 distinct CDR3 sequences, approximately 6.3% of them present only once. This sample comprised CD4+ T cells sorted from PBMCs, obtained on the day of the yellow fever booster vaccination. The source of these receptors is a man aged 30 to 39 who received the YFV17D yellow fever vaccine.

The chain links TRBV6-4 to TRBJ2-1; 13 nucleotides match TRBD2. The CDR3 is made up of 16 amino acids. V was clipped by 5 bases and J by 9 bases; unmatched bases: 10. CDR1 and CDR2 from the germline V gene are MRHNA and SNTAGT. CDR3 DNA sequence: TGTGCCAGCAGTCGCACAGGACTAGCGGGAGCTGTTGAGCAGTTCTTC. Residues: CASSRTGLAGAVEQFF.

The chain links TRBV6-2 or TRBV6-3 to TRBJ2-7; D not resolved. The germline V gene encodes CDR1 MNHEY and CDR2 SVGEGT. V lost 5 bases and J lost 0, with 20 bases in between. This CDR3 spans 17 amino acids. This chain's CDR3 is CASSPLAGRISSYEQYF. Written as DNA, the CDR3 is TGTGCCAGCAGTCCTTTGGCCGGGCGGATAAGCTCCTACGAGCAGTACTTC.

This clonotype was detected many times. CDR3 nucleotides: TGCAGTGCTTATTACCGGGACTACACAGATACGCAGTATTTT. Protein: CSAYYRDYTDTQYF. The rearrangement links TRBV20-1 to TRBJ2-3; 7 bases align to TRBD2. The trim removed 5 bases at V and 2 bases at J, leaving 7 bases unmatched. The CDR3 runs 14 residues. Germline V gene sequence: CDR1 DFQATT, CDR2 SNEGSKA (reference sequence).

This clonotype has at least ten counts. J is TRBJ2-3 and V is TRBV20-1; no clear D gene. This CDR3 comprises 14 residues. The germline V gene encodes CDR1 DFQATT and CDR2 SNEGSKA (reference sequence). V gave up 3 bases and J gave up 4 bases, with 14 bases separating them. This chain's CDR3 is CSASGKGVADTQYF. The CDR3 DNA is TGCAGTGCTAGTGGTAAAGGAGTCGCAGATACGCAGTATTTT.

The chain couples TRBV6-2 or TRBV6-3 to TRBJ2-7; D is perhaps TRBD1 (5 bases). The CDR3 runs to 13 residues. Per the germline V gene, CDR1 is MNHEY and CDR2 is SVGEGT. Trimming took 3 bases from V and 4 from J, leaving 10 bases between them. CDR3 coding DNA: TGTGCCAGCAGTTATGACAGAAGGTACGAGCAGTACTTC. It is translated as CASSYDRRYEQYF.

The chain recombines TRBV27 with TRBJ2-5; weak D call: TRBD2 (5 bases). Trimming shortened V by 8 bases and J by 1 base, and 20 bases separated the two germline ends. CDR3 length equals 16 residues. Germline V gives CDR1 MNHEY, CDR2 SMNVEV (reference sequence). CDR3 bases: TGTGCCAGCTGGAGGCTAGGATTAAGCGGCCAAGAGACCCAGTACTTC. This translates into CASWRLGLSGQETQYF.

The chain couples TRBV20-1 to TRBJ2-1, with a possible D match to TRBD2 (6 bases). From germline, CDR1 is DFQATT and CDR2 SNEGSKA (reference sequence). With 6 bases removed from V and 0 bases from J, the gap between germline ends came to 18 bases. This CDR3 is built from 16 residues. The CDR3 DNA reads TGCAGTGCCAAAGCCGTAGCCGGGAGCTCCTACAATGAGCAGTTCTTC. Residues: CSAKAVAGSSYNEQFF.

This clonotype has more than one count but fewer than ten. The CDR3 DNA follows: TGCAGCGTCCACAAGACAACAAAAGAGACCCAGTACTTC. Protein product: CSVHKTTKETQYF. V and J are TRBV29-1 and TRBJ2-5; no clear D gene. Trimming removed 6 bases at V and 3 bases at J, with 14 bases between. CDR1 is SQVTM and CDR2 is ANQGSEA in the germline V gene. The CDR3 consists of 13 residues. Based on the CDR3 plus reference TRBV29-1 and TRBJ2-5, the full variable domain is SAVISQKPSRDICQRGTSLTIQCQVDSQVTMMFWYRQQPGQSLTLIATANQGSEATYESGFVIDKFPISRPNLTFSTLTVSNMSPEDSSIYLCSVHKTTKETQYFGPGTRLLVL.

This chain uses TRBV27 with TRBJ1-1; tentative D call: TRBD1 (5 bases). CDR1 and CDR2 (germline): MNHEY, SMNVEV (reference sequence). V shed 3 bases and J shed 1 base, with 9 bases lying between them. CDR3 length: 14 residues. CDR3 nucleotide sequence: TGTGCCAGCAGTTTTATGGGGGGGAACACTGAAGCTTTCTTT. Translation gives CASSFMGGNTEAFF.

The J gene is TRBJ1-1, the V gene TRBV12-3 or TRBV12-4; D possibly corresponds to TRBD1 (5 bases). Trimming cost V 8 bases and J 10 bases, with 14 bases left between them. This CDR3 spans 11 amino acids. CDR3 in DNA: TGTGCCAGCCAGGCCGGGAGGGGAGCTTTCTTT. As protein: CASQAGRGAFF.

This rearrangement joins TRBV20-1 to TRBJ2-3, with D unclear. Trimming left V 3 bases short and J 4 bases short, with 11 bases between. The CDR3 loop spans 13 amino acids. Germline-derived CDR1 and CDR2 are DFQATT and SNEGSKA (reference sequence). DNA of the CDR3: TGCAGTGCTAGGACTGATGCCCCAGATACGCAGTATTTT. It codes for CSARTDAPDTQYF.

The sample holds a few counts of this clonotype. J is TRBJ2-2 and V is TRBV2; no clear D. Trimming cost V 7 bases and J 6 bases, with 6 bases left between them. The CDR3 is 11 residues long. CDR1 is SNHLY, CDR2 FYNNEI, per germline. This CDR3 reads CASNHAGELFF. CDR3 nucleotide sequence: TGTGCCAGCAATCACGCCGGGGAGCTGTTTTTT.